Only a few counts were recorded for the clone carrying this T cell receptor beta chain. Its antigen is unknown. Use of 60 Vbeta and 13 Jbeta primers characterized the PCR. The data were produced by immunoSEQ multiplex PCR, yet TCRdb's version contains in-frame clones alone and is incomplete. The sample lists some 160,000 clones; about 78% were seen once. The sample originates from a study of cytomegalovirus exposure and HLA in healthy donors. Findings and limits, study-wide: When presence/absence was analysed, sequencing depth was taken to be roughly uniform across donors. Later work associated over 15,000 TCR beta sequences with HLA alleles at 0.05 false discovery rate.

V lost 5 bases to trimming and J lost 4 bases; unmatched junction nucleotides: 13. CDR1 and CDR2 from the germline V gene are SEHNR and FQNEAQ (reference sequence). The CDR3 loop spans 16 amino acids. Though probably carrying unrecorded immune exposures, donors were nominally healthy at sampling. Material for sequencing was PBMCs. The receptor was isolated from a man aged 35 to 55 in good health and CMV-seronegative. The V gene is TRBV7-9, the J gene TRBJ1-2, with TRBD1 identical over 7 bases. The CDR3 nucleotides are TGTGCCAGCAGCCTACAGGGACAGCGGAACTTCTATGGCTACACCTTC. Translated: CASSLQGQRNFYGYTF. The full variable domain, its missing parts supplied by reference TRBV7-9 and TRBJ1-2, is DTGVSQNPRHKITKRGQNVTFRCDPISEHNRLYWYRQTLGQGPEFLTYFQNEAQLEKSRLLSDRFSAERPKGSFSTLEIQRTEQGDSAMYLCASSLQGQRNFYGYTFGSGTRLTVV.